The count of the clone carrying this T cell receptor (beta chain) is one. This entry belongs to a study of Graves' ophthalmopathy and Graves' hyperthyroidism. The germline CDR1 and CDR2 sequences are LNHNV and YYDKDF (reference sequence). This CDR3 has 16 residues. J lost 3 bases, V lost 5 bases, and 7 bases had no gene match. Presentation of ophthalmopathy in the donors involved moderate-to-severe activity, CAS ≥3, NOSPECS ≥4 and a duration under 3 months. Pregnancy or lactation, uncontrolled infections and other autoimmune diseases were grounds for excluding patients. As the template, RNA transcripts were used to amplify TCR beta CDR3 regions. After a first-round RT-PCR with HTBI primers, a second-round multiplex PCR was run. One entry per CDR3 protein results from TCRdb running MiXCR on the multiplex PCR reads. The sample holds around 170,000 distinct CDR3 sequences, 30% to 45% seen once.

The clonotype comes from a woman in her forties with Graves' ophthalmopathy. The sequencing sample was made of peripheral blood. The rearrangement uses TRBV15 and TRBJ2-3; 11 nucleotides line up with TRBD2. The CDR3 DNA is TGTGCCACCAGCCCCTCGACTAGCGGGAAAACAGATACGCAGTATTTT. Translated, it gives CATSPSTSGKTDTQYF.